This T cell receptor beta chain was identified in a study of CD8+ T cells in alopecia areata. This clone occurred a few times. Its specificity is unknown. Germline CDR1 and CDR2: SGHAT and FQNNGV. CDR3 length: 15 residues. Trimming took 5 bases from V and 3 from J, leaving 11 bases between them. Treatment noted: oral pan-JAK inhibitor, 5-10 mg twice daily. Collected material from alopecia areata patients comprised lesional scalp punch biopsies and peripheral blood. TCR sequencing used cDNA made by reverse transcription of extracted RNA. Only in-frame clones appear in the TCRdb table, and some are missing; sequencing was by immunoSEQ multiplex PCR. The data contain 150,000 or so clones, nearly 55% of them singletons. The study, taken as a whole, reports: Against the mouse data, patients shared TCRs less clearly, possibly for HLA reasons. Administration of tofacitinib significantly diminished scalp clonality and expanded CD8+ clones within the top 100.

The chain has TRBV11-2 and TRBJ1-6; perhaps TRBD1 as D (5 bases). The sample was CD8+ T cells sorted from blood, taken at week 4, from a patient treated with tofacitinib. The sequence came from a human donor with alopecia areata. In nucleotides, the CDR3 is TGTGCCAGCAGCCGGGACGGAAGCTATAATTCACCCCTCCACTTT. Residues: CASSRDGSYNSPLHF. The whole variable domain, remainder taken from reference TRBV11-2 and TRBJ1-6, is EAGVAQSPRYKIIEKRQSVAFWCNPISGHATLYWYQQILGQGPKLLIQFQNNGVVDDSQLPKDRFSAERLKGVDSTLKIQPAKLEDSAVYLCASSRDGSYNSPLHFGNGTRLTVT.